This paragraph reports one TCR beta chain. The data were obtained in a study of blood T cell repertoires in COVID-19. Overall study: The study drew acute and convalescent COVID-19 samples from the United States, Italy and Spain. Sources were T cells, B-cell-depleted T cells, or PBMCs; the material itself was cDNA or gDNA.

Germline V CDR1 and CDR2: SGHTA, FQGNSA. The V gene lost 1 base and the J gene lost 5 bases, with 9 bases spanning the gap. The CDR3 contains 15 residues. Authors' methods: Researchers report that nucleated cell counts were estimated from reference gene primer amplification. The repertoire was sequenced with immunoSEQ multiplex PCR; TCRdb's copy has only in-frame clones and lacks some. Clone size and V and J calls were adopted from that table, with D and trimming inferred from the DNA. The table records 180,000 or so clones, roughly nine tenths of them present only once. The sequence derives from a woman over 75 in a cohort sampled during active or convalescent COVID-19. Sequencing was carried out using peripheral blood. This chain uses TRBV7-2 with TRBJ1-6, with D perhaps matching TRBD1 (5 bases). This CDR3 reads CASSLVGQNNSPLHF. The CDR3 DNA is TGTGCCAGCAGCTTAGTCGGACAAAATAATTCACCCCTCCACTTT.